Sequencing of this T cell receptor (beta chain) was carried out in a study of cytomegalovirus exposure and HLA in healthy donors. The CDR3 covers 13 residues. The V gene lost 1 base and the J gene lost 9 bases, with 10 bases spanning the gap. CDR1 SGHVS and CDR2 FQNEAQ come from the germline V gene. Study-wide findings and caveats: One cluster of highly shared sequence variants probably arose as a sequencing artifact. Rarity marked most TCR sequences, yet some public TCRs occurred in many donors. An analysis was carried out at a later point. It showed that HLA-associated TCR beta chains were more clonally expanded than equally common non-associated chains.

PCR primers comprised 60 Vbeta and 13 Jbeta primers. Authors' analysis steps: In a later analysis, of around 83 million unique beta chains, about 10 million appeared in at least two donors. Only in-frame clones appear in the TCRdb table, and some are missing; sequencing was by immunoSEQ multiplex PCR. V and J calls and clone size are copied from that table; D and trimming were computed from the DNA. The sample yields roughly 160,000 clones, around four fifths seen once. About this clone itself: What it recognizes is unknown.

The rearrangement links TRBV7-8 to TRBJ2-1, with D unresolved. The origin of this receptor is a woman in her 50s in good health and CMV-seropositive. Sequencing was carried out using PBMCs. The CDR3 region is CASSLDIVSEQFF. CDR3 nucleotides: TGTGCCAGCAGCTTAGATATCGTGAGTGAGCAGTTCTTC.